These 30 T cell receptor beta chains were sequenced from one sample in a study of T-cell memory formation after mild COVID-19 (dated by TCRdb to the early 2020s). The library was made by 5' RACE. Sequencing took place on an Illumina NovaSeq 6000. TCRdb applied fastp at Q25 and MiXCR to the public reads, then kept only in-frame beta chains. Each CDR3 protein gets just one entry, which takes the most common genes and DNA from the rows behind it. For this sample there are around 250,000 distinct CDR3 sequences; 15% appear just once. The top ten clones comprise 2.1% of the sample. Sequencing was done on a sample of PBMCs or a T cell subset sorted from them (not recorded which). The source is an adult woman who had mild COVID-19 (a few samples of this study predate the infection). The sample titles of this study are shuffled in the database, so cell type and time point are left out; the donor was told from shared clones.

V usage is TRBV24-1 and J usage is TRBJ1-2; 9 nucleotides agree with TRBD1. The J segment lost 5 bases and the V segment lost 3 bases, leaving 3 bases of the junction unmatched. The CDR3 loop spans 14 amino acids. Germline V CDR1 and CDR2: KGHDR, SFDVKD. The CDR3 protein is CATSDPGTGYGYTF. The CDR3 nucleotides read TGTGCCACCAGTGATCCCGGGACAGGGTATGGCTACACCTTC.

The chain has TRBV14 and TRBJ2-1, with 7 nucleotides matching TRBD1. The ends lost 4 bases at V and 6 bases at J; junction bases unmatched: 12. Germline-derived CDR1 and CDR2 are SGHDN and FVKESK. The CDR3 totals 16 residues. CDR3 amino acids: CASSPHRGLVSNEQFF. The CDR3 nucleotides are TGTGCCAGCAGCCCACACAGGGGTTTGGTGTCCAATGAGCAGTTCTTC. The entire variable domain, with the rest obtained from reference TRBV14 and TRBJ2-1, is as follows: EAGVTQFPSHSVIEKGQTVTLRCDPISGHDNLYWYRRVMGKEIKFLLHFVKESKQDESGMPNNRFLAERTGGTYSTLKVQPAELEDSGVYFCASSPHRGLVSNEQFFGPGTRLTVL.

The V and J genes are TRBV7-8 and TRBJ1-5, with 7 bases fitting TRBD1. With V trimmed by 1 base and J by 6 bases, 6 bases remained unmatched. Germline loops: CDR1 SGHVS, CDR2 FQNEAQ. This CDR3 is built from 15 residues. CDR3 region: CASSLVSQGGQPQHF. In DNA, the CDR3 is TGTGCCAGCAGCTTAGTAAGTCAGGGGGGTCAGCCCCAGCATTTT.

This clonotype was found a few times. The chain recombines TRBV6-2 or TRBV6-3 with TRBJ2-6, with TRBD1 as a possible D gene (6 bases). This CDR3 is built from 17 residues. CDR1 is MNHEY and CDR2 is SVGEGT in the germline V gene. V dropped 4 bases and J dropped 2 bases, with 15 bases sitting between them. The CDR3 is CASSLWTAATGANVLTF. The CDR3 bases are TGTGCCAGCAGTTTGTGGACAGCCGCTACTGGGGCCAACGTCCTGACTTTC.

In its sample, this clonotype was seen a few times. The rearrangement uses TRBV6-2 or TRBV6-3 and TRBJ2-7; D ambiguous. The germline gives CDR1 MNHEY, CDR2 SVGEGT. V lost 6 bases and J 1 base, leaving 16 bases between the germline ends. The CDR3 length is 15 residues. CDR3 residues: CASRLIRRSSYEQYF. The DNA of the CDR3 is TGTGCCAGCAGGCTCATAAGAAGATCGTCCTACGAGCAGTACTTC.

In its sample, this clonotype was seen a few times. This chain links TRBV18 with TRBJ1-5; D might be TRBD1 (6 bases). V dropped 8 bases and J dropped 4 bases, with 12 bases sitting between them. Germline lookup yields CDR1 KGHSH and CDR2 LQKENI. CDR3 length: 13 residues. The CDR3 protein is CASTTGLNQPQHF. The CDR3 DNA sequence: TGTGCCAGCACGACAGGTTTGAATCAGCCCCAGCATTTT.

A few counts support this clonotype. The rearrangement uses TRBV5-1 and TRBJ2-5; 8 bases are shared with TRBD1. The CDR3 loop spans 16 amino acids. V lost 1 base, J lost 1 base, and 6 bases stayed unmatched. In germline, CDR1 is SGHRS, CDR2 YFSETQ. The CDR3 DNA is TGCGCCAGCAGCTTGTCCGCGACAGGGGCCCAAGAGACCCAGTACTTC. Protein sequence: CASSLSATGAQETQYF.

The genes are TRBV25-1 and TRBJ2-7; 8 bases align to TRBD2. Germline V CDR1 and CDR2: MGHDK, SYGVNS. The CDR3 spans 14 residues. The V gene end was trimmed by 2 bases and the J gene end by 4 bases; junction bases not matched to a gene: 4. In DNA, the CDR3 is TGTGCCAGCAGTGAAGAAGCGGGAGAGTACGAGCAGTACTTC. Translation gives CASSEEAGEYEQYF.

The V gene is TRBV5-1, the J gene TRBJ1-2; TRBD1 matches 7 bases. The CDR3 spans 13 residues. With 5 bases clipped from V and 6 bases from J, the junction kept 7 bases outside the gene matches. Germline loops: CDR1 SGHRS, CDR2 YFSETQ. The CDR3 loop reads CASSNRGDHGYTF. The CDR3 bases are TGCGCCAGCAGTAACAGGGGAGACCATGGCTACACCTTC.

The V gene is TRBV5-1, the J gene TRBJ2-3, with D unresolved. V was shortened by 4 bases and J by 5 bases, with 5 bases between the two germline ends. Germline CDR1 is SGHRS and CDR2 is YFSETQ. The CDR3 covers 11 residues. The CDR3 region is CASSLQDTQYF. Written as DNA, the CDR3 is TGCGCCAGCAGCCTACAAGATACGCAGTATTTT.

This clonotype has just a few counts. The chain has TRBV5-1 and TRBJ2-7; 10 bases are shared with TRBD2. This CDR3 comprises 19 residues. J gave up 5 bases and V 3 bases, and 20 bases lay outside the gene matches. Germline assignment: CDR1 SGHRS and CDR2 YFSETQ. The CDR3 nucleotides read TGCGCCAGCAGCTGGGGACAGGAGAGGTTTCTAGCGGGAGCCAACGAGCAGTACTTC. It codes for CASSWGQERFLAGANEQYF.

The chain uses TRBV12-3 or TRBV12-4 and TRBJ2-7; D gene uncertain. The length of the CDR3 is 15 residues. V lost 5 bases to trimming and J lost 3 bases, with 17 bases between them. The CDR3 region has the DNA TGTGCCAGCAGTCTGCGTACGGCTCGGGTCTACGAGCAGTACTTC. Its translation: CASSLRTARVYEQYF.

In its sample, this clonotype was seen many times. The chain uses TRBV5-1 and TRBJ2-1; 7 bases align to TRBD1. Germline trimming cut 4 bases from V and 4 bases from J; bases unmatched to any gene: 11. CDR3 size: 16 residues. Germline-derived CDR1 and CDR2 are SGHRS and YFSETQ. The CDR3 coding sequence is TGCGCCAGCAGCATAACGACAGGGATCGCGTACAATGAGCAGTTCTTC. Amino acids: CASSITTGIAYNEQFF.

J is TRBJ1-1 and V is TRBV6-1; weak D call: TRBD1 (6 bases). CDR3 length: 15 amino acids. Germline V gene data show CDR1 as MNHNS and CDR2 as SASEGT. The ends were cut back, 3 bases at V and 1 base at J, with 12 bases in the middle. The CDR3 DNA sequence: TGTGCCAGCAGTGATTCCGGGACACCGAACACTGAAGCTTTCTTT. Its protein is CASSDSGTPNTEAFF.

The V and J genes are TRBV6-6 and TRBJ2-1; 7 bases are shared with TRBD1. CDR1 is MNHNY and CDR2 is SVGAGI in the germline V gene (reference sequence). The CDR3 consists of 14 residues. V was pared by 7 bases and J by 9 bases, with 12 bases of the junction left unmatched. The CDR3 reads CASNPRGGQREQFF. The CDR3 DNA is TGTGCCAGCAATCCAAGAGGGGGACAGCGTGAGCAGTTCTTC.

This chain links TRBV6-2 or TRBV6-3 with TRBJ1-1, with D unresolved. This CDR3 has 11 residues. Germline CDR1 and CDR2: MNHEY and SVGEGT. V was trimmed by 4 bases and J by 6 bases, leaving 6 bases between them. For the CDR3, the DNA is TGTGCCAGCAGTTTTCTCGCTGAAGCTTTCTTT. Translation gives CASSFLAEAFF.

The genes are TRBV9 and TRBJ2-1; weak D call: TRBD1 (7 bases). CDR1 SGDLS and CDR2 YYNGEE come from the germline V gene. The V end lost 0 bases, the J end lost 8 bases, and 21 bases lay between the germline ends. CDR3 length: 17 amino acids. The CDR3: CASSVGISRGRGDEQFF. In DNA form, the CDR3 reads TGTGCCAGCAGCGTAGGAATAAGTCGGGGCAGGGGGGATGAGCAGTTCTTC.

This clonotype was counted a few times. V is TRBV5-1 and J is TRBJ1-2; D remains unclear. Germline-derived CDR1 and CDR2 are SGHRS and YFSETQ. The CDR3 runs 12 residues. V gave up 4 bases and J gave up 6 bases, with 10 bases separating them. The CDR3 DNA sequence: TGCGCCAGCAGCCAAGGAAACGATGGCTACACCTTC. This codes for CASSQGNDGYTF.

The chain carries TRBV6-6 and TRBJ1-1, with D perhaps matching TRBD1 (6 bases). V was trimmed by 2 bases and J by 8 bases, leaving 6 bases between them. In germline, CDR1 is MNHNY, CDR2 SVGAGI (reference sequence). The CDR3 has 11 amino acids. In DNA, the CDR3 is TGTGCCAGCAGTTACGACAGGGAAGCTTTCTTT. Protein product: CASSYDREAFF.

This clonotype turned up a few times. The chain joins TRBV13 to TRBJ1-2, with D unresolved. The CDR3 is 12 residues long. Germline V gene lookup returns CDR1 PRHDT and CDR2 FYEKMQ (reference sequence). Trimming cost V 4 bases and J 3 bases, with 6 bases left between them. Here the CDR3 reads CASSSQHYGYTF. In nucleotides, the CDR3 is TGTGCCAGCAGCTCCCAACACTATGGCTACACCTTC.

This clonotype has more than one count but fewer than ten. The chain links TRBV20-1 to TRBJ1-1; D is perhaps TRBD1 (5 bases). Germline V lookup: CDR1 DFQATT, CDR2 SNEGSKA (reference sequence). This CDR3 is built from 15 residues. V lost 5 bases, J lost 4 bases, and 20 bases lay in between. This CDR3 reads CSAGGSLTVGTEAFF. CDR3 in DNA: TGCAGTGCTGGGGGTTCTTTGACAGTTGGCACTGAAGCTTTCTTT.

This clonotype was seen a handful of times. The CDR3 here is CASSAAAEETQYF. The CDR3 nucleotides are TGTGCCAGCAGCGCGGCAGCAGAAGAGACCCAGTACTTC. The chain employs TRBV9 and TRBJ2-5, with D unclear. V shed 3 bases and J shed 3 bases, with 9 bases lying between them. The CDR3 is 13 amino acids. CDR1 is SGDLS and CDR2 is YYNGEE in the germline V gene.

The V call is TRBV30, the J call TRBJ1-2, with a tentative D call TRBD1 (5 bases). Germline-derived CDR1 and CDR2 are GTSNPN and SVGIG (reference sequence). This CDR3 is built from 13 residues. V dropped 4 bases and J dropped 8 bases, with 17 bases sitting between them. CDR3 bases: TGTGCCTGGACTTGGTCAGGGAGGCACGGCTACACCTTC. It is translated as CAWTWSGRHGYTF.

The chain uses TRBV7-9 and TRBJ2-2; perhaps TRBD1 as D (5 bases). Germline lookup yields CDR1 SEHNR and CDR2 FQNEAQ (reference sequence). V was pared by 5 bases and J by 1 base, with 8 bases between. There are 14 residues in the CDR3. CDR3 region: CASSRRENTGELFF. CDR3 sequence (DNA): TGTGCCAGCAGCCGCAGGGAGAACACCGGGGAGCTGTTTTTT.

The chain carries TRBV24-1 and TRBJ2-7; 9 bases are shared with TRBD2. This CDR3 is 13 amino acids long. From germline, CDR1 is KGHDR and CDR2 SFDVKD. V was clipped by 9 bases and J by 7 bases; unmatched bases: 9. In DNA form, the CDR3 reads TGTGCCACCCGCTCGACTAGCGGAAGGGAGCAGTACTTC. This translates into CATRSTSGREQYF.

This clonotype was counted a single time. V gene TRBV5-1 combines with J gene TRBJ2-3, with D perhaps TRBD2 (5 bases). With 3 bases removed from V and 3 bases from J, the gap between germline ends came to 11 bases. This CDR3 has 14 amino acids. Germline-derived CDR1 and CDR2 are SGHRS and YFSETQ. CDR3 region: CASSYSTRTDTQYF. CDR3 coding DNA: TGCGCCAGCAGCTATTCTACTAGAACAGATACGCAGTATTTT.

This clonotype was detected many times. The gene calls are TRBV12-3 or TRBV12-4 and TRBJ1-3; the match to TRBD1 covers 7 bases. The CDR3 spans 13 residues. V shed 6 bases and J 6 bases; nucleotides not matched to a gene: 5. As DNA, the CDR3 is TGTGCCAGCAGATCCACAGGGGAAAACACCATATATTTT. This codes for CASRSTGENTIYF.

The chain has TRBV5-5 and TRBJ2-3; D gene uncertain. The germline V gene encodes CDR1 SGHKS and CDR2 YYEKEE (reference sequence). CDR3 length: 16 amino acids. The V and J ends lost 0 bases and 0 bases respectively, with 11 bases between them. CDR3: CASSLVVIASTDTQYF. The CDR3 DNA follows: TGTGCCAGCAGCTTGGTTGTCATAGCTAGCACAGATACGCAGTATTTT.

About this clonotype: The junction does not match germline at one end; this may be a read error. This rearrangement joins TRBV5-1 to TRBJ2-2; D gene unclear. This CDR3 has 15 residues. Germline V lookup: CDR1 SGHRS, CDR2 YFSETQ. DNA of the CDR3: TGCGCCAGCAGCGCTCGACCCGTGATTACCGAGGAGCTGTTTTTT. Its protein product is CASSARPVITEELFF.

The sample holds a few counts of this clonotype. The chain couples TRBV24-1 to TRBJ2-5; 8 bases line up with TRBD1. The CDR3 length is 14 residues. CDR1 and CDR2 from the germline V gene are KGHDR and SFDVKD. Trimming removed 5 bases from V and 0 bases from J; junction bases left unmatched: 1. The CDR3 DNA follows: TGTGCCACCAGTGGGACAGGGAACCAAGAGACCCAGTACTTC. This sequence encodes CATSGTGNQETQYF.